These T cell receptor beta chains were read from a single sample in a study of shared T cell receptors in the human thymus. The data were produced by immunoSEQ multiplex PCR, yet TCRdb's version contains in-frame clones alone and is incomplete. The sample lists 500,000 to 750,000 clones, around 87% occurring once. This sample also appeared in a second study, on human thymus T cells.

Source material: thymocytes. The receptors derive from a boy younger than two with a congenital heart defect. CDR3s include the opening cysteine and the closing phenylalanine or tryptophan. Each record gives: V gene, J gene, D gene, clone size, CDR3 DNA, CDR3 protein. D genes are given only for firm matches. The listing skips clone size in some rows; elsewhere it reads once, few, many or a size class.

>TRBV7-2|TRBJ2-7|TRBD2|-
TGTGCCAGCAGCTTTACCATCGGGCTAGCGGGAGAGTCCTACGAGCAGTACTTC
CASSFTIGLAGESYEQYF
>TRBV4-3|TRBJ2-5|TRBD2|-
TGCGCCAGCAGCCAAGCGAGAGGCGGGAGTAGGGCCGAGACCCAGTACTTC
CASSQARGGSRAETQYF
>TRBV14|TRBJ2-4|TRBD2|once
TGTGCCAGCAGCCAAACCCCCAAGCGGGAGGGCGACTTAGCCAAAAACATTCAGTACTTC
CASSQTPKREGDLAKNIQYF
>TRBV18|TRBJ2-7|TRBD2|-
TGTGCCAGCTCACCGCGGGACTATCGACCGTTATACGAGCAGTACTTC
CASSPRDYRPLYEQYF
>TRBV29-1|TRBJ1-4|TRBD1|-
TGCAGCGTTGAGGGGAATGGGACAGTAGCGGGGGAAAAACTGTTTTTT
CSVEGNGTVAGEKLFF
>TRBV30|TRBJ2-2|-|-
TGTGCCTGGAGCCCCCGGGGTGCCGGGGAGCTGTTTTTT
CAWSPRGAGELFF
>TRBV9|TRBJ2-6|TRBD1|-
TGTGCCAGCAGCGCCGGGACAGCCAATCTCGGGGCCAACGTCCTGACTTTC
CASSAGTANLGANVLTF
>TRBV29-1|TRBJ1-1|-|-
TGCAGCGTTTCCGAGCGGGGCAGGAGGAACACTGAAGCTTTCTTT
CSVSERGRRNTEAFF
>TRBV4-1|TRBJ2-7|TRBD2|-
TGCGCCAGCAGCCCGGCGACGGGGTCCAGCGGGACCCCCCCCATGTTTCGTGAGCAGTACTTC
CASSPATGSSGTPPMFREQYF
>TRBV6-6|TRBJ2-7|-|-
TGTGCCAGCAGTCACTTACATGACTACGAGCAGTACTTC
CASSHLHDYEQYF
>TRBV4-3|TRBJ2-7|TRBD1|few
TGCGCCAGCAGCCAAGCGTGGGACAGGGACTACGAGCAGTACTTC
CASSQAWDRDYEQYF